One sample yielded the 24 T cell receptor beta chains listed below, sequenced in a study of blood T cell repertoires in COVID-19 (dated by TCRdb to about 2020). Libraries were built with the immunoSEQ multiplex PCR assay. TCRdb provides this immuneACCESS table in a form limited to in-frame rearrangements. Some clones are lacking; in checked studies, under half of them reflect an unresolved V gene, and why the rest are absent is not known. This sample lists about 230,000 clones; less than 85% were detected once. Around 2.6% of the sample comes from the top ten. The sequenced material came from peripheral blood. The receptors were sampled from a woman in her 70s with active or convalescent COVID-19.

The chain combines TRBV5-1 with TRBJ2-5; 7 bases map to TRBD1. Germline-derived CDR1 and CDR2 are SGHRS and YFSETQ. With V trimmed by 0 bases and J by 5 bases, 4 bases remained unmatched. The CDR3 covers 14 residues. As DNA, the CDR3 is TGCGCCAGCAGCTTGGAAGGCAGGGGGGAGACCCAGTACTTC. Amino acid sequence: CASSLEGRGETQYF. Full variable domain (remainder filled in from reference TRBV5-1 and TRBJ2-5): KAGVTQTPRYLIKTRGQQVTLSCSPISGHRSVSWYQQTPGQGLQFLFEYFSETQRNKGNFPGRFSGRQFSNSRSEMNVSTLELGDSALYLCASSLEGRGETQYFGPGTRLLVL.

This clone was seen a few times. This rearrangement joins TRBV4-2 to TRBJ2-7; no definite D call. The CDR3 runs 13 residues. V was cut by 1 base and J by 6 bases, with 10 bases left in between. Germline CDR1 LGHNA, CDR2 YNFKEQ. The CDR3 bases are TGTGCCAGCAGCCAAGGGGCTGGGCTCGAGCAGTACTTC. Translating gives CASSQGAGLEQYF.

This chain uses TRBV7-3 with TRBJ1-6, with D hard to call. The germline V gene has CDR1 SGHTA and CDR2 FQGTGA. The CDR3 consists of 15 residues. Trimming cost V 5 bases and J 7 bases, with 15 bases left between them. CDR3 nucleotides: TGTGCCAGCAGCAGCCAGGCGGGAGGGAATTCACCCCTCCACTTT. Its protein is CASSSQAGGNSPLHF. The full variable domain, rest sourced from reference TRBV7-3 and TRBJ1-6, is GAGVSQTPSNKVTEKGKYVELRCDPISGHTALYWYRQSLGQGPEFLIYFQGTGAADDSGLPNDRFFAVRPEGSVSTLKIQRTERGDSAVYLCASSSQAGGNSPLHFGNGTRLTVT.

A remark on this clone: Mismatch with germline at one junction end may stem from a read error. V and J are TRBV9 and TRBJ2-1; 9 bases agree with TRBD2. Looked up from germline, CDR1 is SGDLS and CDR2 is YYNGEE. The CDR3 is made up of 15 amino acids. The CDR3 here is CASSSRLADYSEQFF. CDR3 DNA: TGTGCCAGCAGCTCGCGACTAGCGGATTACAGTGAGCAGTTCTTC.

This clone was found a few times. The chain joins TRBV19 to TRBJ1-1, with TRBD1 identical over 7 bases. The CDR3 consists of 15 residues. Germline CDR1 reads LNHDA; CDR2 reads SQIVND (reference sequence). J was trimmed by 5 bases and V by 10 bases; bases with no gene match: 16. CDR3 in amino acids: CATQITDRVVTEAFF. The CDR3 DNA follows: TGTGCCACACAGATCACTGACAGGGTGGTAACTGAAGCTTTCTTT.

The V gene is TRBV25-1, the J gene TRBJ2-7; 14 nucleotides line up with TRBD2. The CDR3 extends over 15 amino acids. Germline trimming cut 8 bases from V and 2 bases from J; bases unmatched to any gene: 5. Per the germline V gene, CDR1 is MGHDK and CDR2 is SYGVNS. The CDR3 loop is CASGTSGRGAYEQYF. The CDR3 nucleotides read TGTGCCAGCGGGACTAGCGGGAGAGGGGCCTACGAGCAGTACTTC.

This chain links TRBV11-1 with TRBJ2-5, with TRBD1 as a possible D gene (6 bases). The length of the CDR3 is 14 residues. From germline, CDR1 is SGHAT and CDR2 FQDESV (reference sequence). Trimming cost V 5 bases and J 0 bases, with 10 bases left between them. As DNA, the CDR3 is TGTGCCAGCAGCAACACAGGGTACCAAGAGACCCAGTACTTC. This codes for CASSNTGYQETQYF.

The genes are TRBV12-3 or TRBV12-4 and TRBJ1-2, with 7 positions matching TRBD1. The CDR3 totals 13 residues. The trim removed 7 bases at V and 8 bases at J, leaving 10 bases unmatched. CDR3: CASNEGAGLGYTF. As DNA, the CDR3 is TGTGCCAGCAACGAGGGGGCAGGGTTAGGCTACACCTTC.

This chain links TRBV7-8 with TRBJ1-1; D call uncertain. The CDR3 totals 15 residues. Trimming shortened V by 4 bases and J by 0 bases, and 12 bases separated the two germline ends. CDR1 SGHVS and CDR2 FQNEAQ come from the germline V gene. DNA for the CDR3: TGTGCCAGCAGCTACCAGAGGATTATGAACACTGAAGCTTTCTTT. Amino acids: CASSYQRIMNTEAFF.

This clone was picked up one time. The chain joins TRBV9 to TRBJ2-3, with D possibly matching TRBD1 (5 bases). The CDR3 is 16 residues long. Germline CDR1 is SGDLS and CDR2 is YYNGEE. Trimming left V 5 bases short and J 1 base short, with 17 bases between. Here the CDR3 DNA reads TGTGCCAGCAGTCCGTCCCAGGGAATAGGCACAGATACGCAGTATTTT. Amino acids: CASSPSQGIGTDTQYF.

The chain is built from TRBV5-6 and TRBJ2-1; D perhaps matches TRBD1 (6 bases). The CDR3 is made up of 15 amino acids. V was pared by 3 bases and J by 0 bases, with 10 bases between. The germline gives CDR1 SGHDT, CDR2 YYEEEE. The CDR3 here is CASSWTASSYNEQFF. CDR3 bases: TGTGCCAGCAGCTGGACAGCTTCCTCCTACAATGAGCAGTTCTTC.

The chain carries TRBV7-9 and TRBJ2-7; TRBD2 aligns across 7 bases. J was trimmed by 3 bases and V by 7 bases; bases with no gene match: 12. The CDR3 is 15 residues long. Germline-derived CDR1 and CDR2 are SEHNR and FQNEAQ (reference sequence). The CDR3 is CASMGGSGLNYEQYF. For the CDR3, the DNA is TGTGCCAGCATGGGGGGGTCAGGGCTTAACTACGAGCAGTACTTC.

V is TRBV28 and J is TRBJ1-6, with TRBD1 as a possible D gene (6 bases). The CDR3 is 16 amino acids. V was trimmed by 1 base and J by 7 bases, leaving 14 bases between them. Germline assignment: CDR1 MDHEN and CDR2 SYDVKM. The CDR3 bases are TGTGCCAGCAGTTTATTCGGGGGGGCTGGGAATTCACCCCTCCACTTT. This codes for CASSLFGGAGNSPLHF.

The CDR3 bases are TGTGCTAGTGGTCTAACACGACTAGCGGGGTACAATGAGCAGTTCTTC. It translates to CASGLTRLAGYNEQFF. The V call is TRBV12-5, the J call TRBJ2-1, with TRBD2 matching over 11 bases. The CDR3 is 16 residues long. J lost 4 bases, V lost 5 bases, and 7 bases had no gene match. Germline V CDR1 and CDR2: LGHNT, FRNRAP.

The V gene is TRBV11-3, the J gene TRBJ2-1; 7 bases align to TRBD2. The CDR3 is made up of 16 amino acids. Per the germline V gene, CDR1 is SGHNT and CDR2 is YENEEA. Unmatched junction bases numbered 11, after V lost 5 bases and J lost 4 bases. In DNA, the CDR3 is TGTGCCAGCAGCCCCGGGGGGAGCGGGCGATACAATGAGCAGTTCTTC. Translating gives CASSPGGSGRYNEQFF.

CDR3 protein: CASSWGPTLNTDTQYF. The CDR3 DNA sequence: TGTGCCAGCAGTTGGGGCCCCACCCTAAACACAGATACGCAGTATTTT. This sequence joins TRBV6-5 and TRBJ2-3; a possible D gene is TRBD1 (5 bases). The V and J ends lost 4 bases and 2 bases respectively, with 16 bases between them. Germline CDR1 MNHEY, CDR2 SVGAGI. The CDR3 sequence is 16 residues long.

This clone was seen just once. This chain links TRBV5-1 with TRBJ2-7, with TRBD1 matching 9 bases. The V and J ends lost 9 bases and 6 bases, in that order; junction bases with no gene match: 10. The V gene's germline CDR1 is SGHRS and CDR2 YFSETQ. The length of the CDR3 is 13 residues. The DNA for the CDR3 is TGCGCCACCAAACCGGGACAGGGCCCCGAGCAGTACTTC. Its protein is CATKPGQGPEQYF.

The CDR3 nucleotides read TGTGCCAGCACATGGACAGGGGGGGACACTGAAGCTTTCTTT. This codes for CASTWTGGDTEAFF. J is TRBJ1-1 and V is TRBV7-2; 10 bases agree with TRBD1. The germline CDR1 and CDR2 sequences are SGHTA and FQGNSA. This CDR3 contains 14 residues. Trimming removed 7 bases from V and 3 bases from J; junction bases left unmatched: 5. The entire variable domain, with the rest obtained from reference TRBV7-2 and TRBJ1-1, is as follows: GAGVSQSPSNKVTEKGKDVELRCDPISGHTALYWYRQSLGQGLEFLIYFQGNSAPDKSGLPSDRFSAERTGGSVSTLTIQRTQQEDSAVYLCASTWTGGDTEAFFGQGTRLTVV.

The gene calls are TRBV6-5 and TRBJ2-7; 7 bases are a match to TRBD1. With 8 bases clipped from V and 5 bases from J, the junction kept 6 bases outside the gene matches. This CDR3 comprises 12 residues. CDR1 and CDR2 from the germline V gene are MNHEY and SVGAGI. CDR3 loop: CASAGGWDEQYF. The DNA for the CDR3 is TGTGCCAGCGCAGGGGGATGGGACGAGCAGTACTTC.

V is TRBV19 and J is TRBJ1-5; 8 positions match TRBD1. J gave up 2 bases and V 10 bases, and 7 bases lay outside the gene matches. This CDR3 contains 14 residues. The V gene's germline CDR1 is LNHDA and CDR2 SQIVND (reference sequence). CDR3 protein: CAIAGTGGNQPQHF. CDR3 nucleotide sequence: TGTGCCATTGCCGGGACAGGCGGCAATCAGCCCCAGCATTTT.

This chain joins TRBV6-2 or TRBV6-3 and TRBJ1-1; no clear D. Trimming removed 5 bases at V and 0 bases at J, with 4 bases between. The CDR3 length is 12 residues. Germline CDR1 and CDR2: MNHEY and SVGEGT. The CDR3 spells CASSHMNTEAFF. The DNA of the CDR3 is TGTGCCAGCAGTCACATGAACACTGAAGCTTTCTTT.

This clone was recorded a few times. The chain combines TRBV5-5 with TRBJ2-7, with D possibly matching TRBD1 (6 bases). This CDR3 region has 11 residues. Trimming shortened V by 7 bases and J by 6 bases, and 11 bases separated the two germline ends. Germline CDR1 reads SGHKS; CDR2 reads YYEKEE (reference sequence). The DNA for the CDR3 is TGTGCCAGCGTGACAGGTCGCGAGCAGTACTTC. It codes for CASVTGREQYF.

This sequence joins TRBV2 and TRBJ2-7; 9 bases are a match to TRBD1. V was clipped by 0 bases and J by 3 bases; unmatched bases: 3. CDR1 and CDR2 from the germline V gene are SNHLY and FYNNEI. The CDR3 is 15 residues long. CDR3 in amino acids: CASSEAGGQGYEQYF. CDR3 coding DNA: TGTGCCAGCAGTGAAGCTGGGGGACAGGGCTACGAGCAGTACTTC.

The chain is built from TRBV7-7 and TRBJ2-5; TRBD2 might be the D (7 bases). This CDR3 is built from 14 residues. Germline values: CDR1 SSHAT, CDR2 FNYEAQ (reference sequence). Trimming took 5 bases from V and 5 from J, leaving 15 bases between them. CDR3 residues: CASSPSGTQETQYF. The CDR3 DNA is TGTGCCAGCAGCCCCAGCGGGACACAGGAGACCCAGTACTTC.